Listed here is a single T cell receptor beta chain. Its cognate antigen is unknown. CD4+ T cells from unexposed donors were obtained before the COVID-19 pandemic (2011-2018). The cells were cultured for about ten days before CD4+ T cells were isolated. The protocol was immunoSEQ multiplex PCR, while the TCRdb copy is restricted to in-frame clones and leaves out a portion. The table has around 22,000 clones, 77% seen once. This entry comes from a study of CD4 T cells in relation to SARS-CoV-2 and coronaviruses. Study-level background: The negative reference was HIV-1 Nef peptide pool or peptide-free culture.

Findings and limits, study-wide: Each donor contributed either pre-pandemic or post-infection samples, not both.

Trimming removed 3 bases from V and 2 bases from J, with 8 bases in between. The germline V gene encodes CDR1 LNHDA and CDR2 SQIVND (reference sequence). The CDR3 covers 15 residues. This TCR was sampled from a human donor in good health. The sequenced sample was CD4+ T cells from PBMCs, cultured in vitro. The gene calls are TRBV19 and TRBJ2-6; D not certain. In nucleotides, the CDR3 is TGTGCCAGTAGTATCCGTCCAACTGGGGCCAACGTCCTGACTTTC. It codes for CASSIRPTGANVLTF.